Below, 30 T cell receptor beta chains from the same sample are listed, as sequenced in a study of blood T cell repertoires in COVID-19. Sequencing was performed with immunoSEQ multiplex PCR; in TCRdb, only in-frame clones are kept and a portion is missing. This sample has around 180,000 clones; approximately 73% occur once, and the top ten carry about a sixth. The sample consisted of PBMCs or T cells enriched from blood (not recorded which). These receptors came from a woman aged 45-65 years with acute COVID-19.

V and J are TRBV9 and TRBJ1-2; 9 nucleotides align to TRBD1. CDR3 length equals 13 residues. CDR1 is SGDLS and CDR2 is YYNGEE in the germline V gene. V shed 3 bases and J 13 bases; nucleotides not matched to a gene: 10. The CDR3 DNA follows: TGTGCCAGCAGCGCCATGGAACAGGGGGCTGGCACCTTC. This codes for CASSAMEQGAGTF.

This sequence joins TRBV7-9 and TRBJ1-2; D not resolved. V lost 3 bases to trimming and J lost 4 bases, with 3 bases between them. Per the germline V gene, CDR1 is SEHNR and CDR2 is FQNEAQ (reference sequence). The CDR3 runs 11 residues. For the CDR3, the DNA is TGTGCCAGCAGCTTCGGCTATGGCTACACCTTC. Translating gives CASSFGYGYTF.

The chain is built from TRBV6-5 and TRBJ2-1, with D perhaps matching TRBD2 (6 bases). Germline V gene sequence: CDR1 MNHEY, CDR2 SVGAGI. The V end was cut by 2 bases, the J end by 9 bases, with 14 bases between. The CDR3 has 14 residues. In DNA form, the CDR3 reads TGTGCCAGCAGTTACCGGACTCAGGGAGGTGAGCAGTTCTTC. Amino acids: CASSYRTQGGEQFF.

Only one count was recorded for this clone. The rearrangement uses TRBV7-6 and TRBJ2-7; 8 bases fit TRBD1. The CDR3 runs 13 residues. With V trimmed by 5 bases and J by 4 bases, 4 bases remained unmatched. The germline CDR1 and CDR2 sequences are SGHVS and FNYEAQ. CDR3 residues: CASSPRQGYEQYV. The CDR3 nucleotides are TGTGCCAGCAGCCCAAGACAGGGGTACGAGCAGTACGTC.

The rearrangement links TRBV24-1 to TRBJ2-3; D is possibly TRBD1 (6 bases). V was cut by 0 bases and J by 0 bases, with 9 bases left in between. CDR1 is KGHDR and CDR2 is SFDVKD in the germline V gene. The CDR3 spans 16 residues. Here the CDR3 DNA reads TGTGCCACCAGTGATTTGGGGGGCGGGAGCACAGATACGCAGTATTTT. Translated, it gives CATSDLGGGSTDTQYF.

The gene calls are TRBV5-5 and TRBJ2-6; TRBD1 matches at 7 bases. The CDR3 totals 17 residues. Trimming at V came to 3 bases and at J to 2 bases, leaving 8 bases not matched to a gene. From germline, CDR1 is SGHKS and CDR2 YYEKEE (reference sequence). The CDR3 nucleotides read TGTGCCAGCAGCTCTCGACAGGGTTTGGCTGGGGCCAACGTCCTGACTTTC. Translation: CASSSRQGLAGANVLTF.

The V call is TRBV4-3, the J call TRBJ1-1, with D perhaps TRBD1 (5 bases). The CDR3 spans 14 residues. Germline lookup yields CDR1 LGHNA and CDR2 YSLEER. The ends were cut back, 4 bases at V and 3 bases at J, with 12 bases in the middle. The CDR3 DNA follows: TGCGCCAGCAGCCCCTCCTGGGGGGACACTGAAGCTTTCTTT. Translating it yields CASSPSWGDTEAFF.

The chain carries TRBV7-9 and TRBJ1-2, with D tentatively TRBD1 (6 bases). V lost 0 bases and J lost 6, with 11 bases in between. The CDR3 has 14 amino acids. In germline, CDR1 is SEHNR, CDR2 FQNEAQ (reference sequence). The CDR3, as DNA: TGTGCCAGCAGCTTAGCTCAGGGGATCGATGGCTACACCTTC. Amino acid sequence: CASSLAQGIDGYTF. The variable domain in full, with the rest retrieved from reference TRBV7-9 and TRBJ1-2, is DTGVSQNPRHKITKRGQNVTFRCDPISEHNRLYWYRQTLGQGPEFLTYFQNEAQLEKSRLLSDRFSAERPKGSFSTLEIQRTEQGDSAMYLCASSLAQGIDGYTFGSGTRLTVV.

This chain joins TRBV28 and TRBJ2-1, with 9 bases fitting TRBD1. The ends lost 5 bases at V and 4 bases at J; junction bases unmatched: 6. The CDR3 contains 15 residues. Germline CDR1 MDHEN, CDR2 SYDVKM. The CDR3, as DNA: TGTGCCAGCAGTGCCACAGGGGGCGCGTACAATGAGCAGTTCTTC. Protein: CASSATGGAYNEQFF.

In its sample, this clone was seen once. The chain combines TRBV7-9 with TRBJ1-5, with unresolved D. The CDR3 has 14 amino acids. Germline CDR1 and CDR2: SEHNR and FQNEAQ (reference sequence). Between the trimmed V and J ends, which lost 5 bases and 5 bases, there was a span of 13 bases. CDR3 nucleotides: TGTGCCAGCAGCCCGCCCGTCGGGGATCAGCCCCAGCATTTT. Translation: CASSPPVGDQPQHF.

This clone was detected a few times. The J gene is TRBJ2-7, the V gene TRBV6-6; 14 bases line up with TRBD2. Germline-derived CDR1 and CDR2 are MNHNY and SVGAGI (reference sequence). This CDR3 region has 16 residues. The junction had 1 base not matched to a gene; V was cut back by 1 base and J by 2 bases. The CDR3, as DNA: TGTGCCAGCAGTTACTTGGGACTAGCGGGGGCCTACGAGCAGTACGTC. It encodes CASSYLGLAGAYEQYV.

CDR3 sequence (DNA): TGTGCCAGCAGCGACACCCTCTCCTCTGGGACAGGGAACGGTAACACCATATATTTT. This translates into CASSDTLSSGTGNGNTIYF. The chain links TRBV7-9 to TRBJ1-3, with TRBD1 matching 9 bases. This CDR3 has 19 amino acids. V was pared by 5 bases and J by 7 bases, with 21 bases of the junction left unmatched. Germline V gives CDR1 SEHNR, CDR2 FQNEAQ (reference sequence).

The chain combines TRBV4-3 with TRBJ1-2, with 7 bases identical to TRBD1. Unmatched junction bases numbered 5, after V lost 0 bases and J lost 4 bases. The CDR3 loop spans 15 amino acids. Germline-derived CDR1 and CDR2 are LGHNA and YSLEER. The CDR3: CASSQDPNRGYGYTF. The DNA for the CDR3 is TGCGCCAGCAGCCAAGATCCCAACAGGGGCTATGGCTACACCTTC.

The chain combines TRBV21-1 with TRBJ1-2; the table's D call TRBD1 went unverified against the DNA. TRBV21-1 is annotated as a pseudogene. The CDR3 has 13 amino acids. CDR3 DNA: TGTGCCAGCAGCAAAGGAGGGGGCGATGGCTACACCTTC. This gives the protein CASSKGGGDGYTF.

This chain connects TRBV18 to TRBJ1-4; the D gene is possibly TRBD1 (5 bases). The germline V gene has CDR1 KGHSH and CDR2 LQKENI. Trimming shortened V by 4 bases and J by 2 bases, and 14 bases separated the two germline ends. This CDR3 is 16 amino acids long. The CDR3 here is CASSLQGSGTNEKLFF. In DNA form, the CDR3 reads TGTGCCAGCTCACTGCAGGGTTCCGGTACTAATGAAAAACTGTTTTTT. Full variable domain (outside the CDR3, taken from reference TRBV18 and TRBJ1-4): NAGVMQNPRHLVRRRGQEARLRCSPMKGHSHVYWYRQLPEEGLKFMVYLQKENIIDESGMPKERFSAEFPKEGPSILRIQQVVRGDSAAYFCASSLQGSGTNEKLFFGSGTQLSVL.

The chain employs TRBV7-8 and TRBJ1-4; D perhaps matches TRBD1 (6 bases). Deletions cut 5 bases from V and 0 bases from J, with 22 bases between. The CDR3 sequence is 19 residues long. Germline values: CDR1 SGHVS, CDR2 FQNEAQ. CDR3 amino acids: CASSLKSAGVPPTNEKLFF. The DNA of the CDR3 is TGTGCCAGCAGCCTAAAGTCGGCAGGGGTCCCCCCAACTAATGAAAAACTGTTTTTT.

The V gene is TRBV11-2, the J gene TRBJ2-3, with D tentatively TRBD2 (6 bases). The CDR3 has 13 residues. The germline gives CDR1 SGHAT, CDR2 FQNNGV. Trimming took 6 bases from V and 4 from J, leaving 11 bases between them. The CDR3, as DNA: TGTGCCAGCAGTCCGTCTAGCGCAGATACGCAGTATTTT. It encodes CASSPSSADTQYF.

The CDR3 spells CASSGPTGGSGNTIYF. The CDR3 DNA sequence: TGTGCCAGCAGCGGCCCGACAGGGGGCTCTGGAAACACCATATATTTT. The chain is built from TRBV7-8 and TRBJ1-3, with TRBD1 matching 9 bases. The CDR3 is 16 amino acids. Germline V CDR1 and CDR2: SGHVS, FQNEAQ. The V and J ends lost 5 bases and 0 bases, in that order; junction bases with no gene match: 5.

This clone appeared a single time. The rearrangement links TRBV7-9 to TRBJ1-3; 8 bases are shared with TRBD1. This CDR3 region has 14 residues. The germline CDR1 and CDR2 sequences are SEHNR and FQNEAQ (reference sequence). With 7 bases clipped from V and 3 bases from J, the junction kept 5 bases outside the gene matches. The CDR3 nucleotides are TGTGCCAGCACTTCCGACAGGGGTGGAAACACCATATATTTT. Translation: CASTSDRGGNTIYF.

This clone has only a few counts. The V gene is TRBV30, the J gene TRBJ1-1; D gene ambiguous. CDR1 is GTSNPN and CDR2 is SVGIG in the germline V gene (reference sequence). The V end lost 0 bases, the J end lost 1 base, and 9 bases lay between the germline ends. This CDR3 is built from 14 residues. CDR3 region: CAWSVLAPNTEAFF. CDR3 bases: TGTGCCTGGAGTGTACTCGCCCCGAACACTGAAGCTTTCTTT.

The V call is TRBV6-6, the J call TRBJ1-4; 7 bases agree with TRBD1. Trimming cost V 8 bases and J 3 bases; bases outside gene matches: 9. Germline V gives CDR1 MNHNY, CDR2 SVGAGI (reference sequence). This CDR3 has 15 amino acids. CDR3 region: CASYQKGTANEKLFF. The CDR3 nucleotides read TGTGCCAGCTACCAAAAGGGGACAGCTAATGAAAAACTGTTTTTT.

V gene TRBV10-3 combines with J gene TRBJ1-2; 11 bases match TRBD1. The germline CDR1 and CDR2 sequences are ENHRY and SYGVKD. The CDR3 covers 13 residues. The junction had 1 base not matched to a gene; V was cut back by 6 bases and J by 4 bases. The DNA for the CDR3 is TGTGCCATCAGCGGGACAGGGGGCTATGGCTACACCTTC. This sequence encodes CAISGTGGYGYTF.

The J gene is TRBJ2-1, the V gene TRBV11-3, with 7 bases that match TRBD2. J gave up 0 bases and V 3 bases, and 2 bases lay outside the gene matches. The CDR3 runs 15 residues. The germline V gene encodes CDR1 SGHNT and CDR2 YENEEA. CDR3 in DNA: TGTGCCAGCAGCTTTAAGCGGGACTCCTACAATGAGCAGTTCTTC. Its protein product is CASSFKRDSYNEQFF. Full variable domain (outside the CDR3, taken from reference TRBV11-3 and TRBJ2-1): EAGVVQSPRYKIIEKKQPVAFWCNPISGHNTLYWYLQNLGQGPELLIRYENEEAVDDSQLPKDRFSAERLKGVDSTLKIQPAELGDSAVYLCASSFKRDSYNEQFFGPGTRLTVL.

The chain is built from TRBV7-9 and TRBJ1-2, with 7 bases fitting TRBD1. V lost 4 bases, J lost 6 bases, and 8 bases stayed unmatched. CDR3 length: 14 amino acids. Germline lookup yields CDR1 SEHNR and CDR2 FQNEAQ (reference sequence). Here the CDR3 reads CASSSLGTVNGYTF. Written as DNA, the CDR3 is TGTGCCAGCAGCTCTCTCGGGACAGTCAATGGCTACACCTTC.

V usage is TRBV7-9 and J usage is TRBJ1-6; perhaps TRBD1 as D (5 bases). The CDR3 runs 14 residues. V lost 2 bases and J lost 6, with 8 bases in between. Germline V lookup: CDR1 SEHNR, CDR2 FQNEAQ (reference sequence). In DNA form, the CDR3 reads TGTGCCAGCAGCTTACTACAGGTTAATTCACCCCTCCACTTT. Translation: CASSLLQVNSPLHF.

The chain couples TRBV5-8 to TRBJ2-3; 12 nucleotides line up with TRBD2. Germline CDR1 SGHTS, CDR2 YDEGEE. The length of the CDR3 is 16 residues. V lost 4 bases and J lost 3; bases outside the gene matches: 6. This CDR3 is CASSLRLAGETDTQYF. The CDR3 DNA sequence: TGTGCCAGCAGCCTACGACTAGCGGGGGAGACAGATACGCAGTATTTT.

CDR3 region: CASSSQGSGYGYTF. CDR3 in DNA: TGTGCCAGCAGCTCGCAGGGGTCGGGCTATGGCTACACCTTC. The chain joins TRBV7-2 to TRBJ1-2; D is possibly TRBD1 (6 bases). CDR1 SGHTA and CDR2 FQGNSA come from the germline V gene. Trimming cost V 4 bases and J 4 bases, with 13 bases left between them. This CDR3 contains 14 residues. Combining the CDR3 with reference TRBV7-2 and TRBJ1-2 gives the whole variable domain GAGVSQSPSNKVTEKGKDVELRCDPISGHTALYWYRQSLGQGLEFLIYFQGNSAPDKSGLPSDRFSAERTGGSVSTLTIQRTQQEDSAVYLCASSSQGSGYGYTFGSGTRLTVV.

The chain recombines TRBV18 with TRBJ1-5; D is ambiguous. Germline V gene lookup returns CDR1 KGHSH and CDR2 LQKENI. V was trimmed by 2 bases and J by 6 bases, leaving 14 bases between them. The CDR3 contains 15 residues. The CDR3 sequence: CASSPDSGGRQPQHF. The CDR3 nucleotides are TGTGCCAGCTCACCAGACTCGGGAGGTCGTCAGCCCCAGCATTTT.

The chain uses TRBV9 and TRBJ2-1; 8 positions match TRBD2. CDR1 is SGDLS, CDR2 YYNGEE, per germline. Trimming cost V 0 bases and J 9 bases; bases outside gene matches: 8. The CDR3 consists of 15 residues. The CDR3 here is CASSVADGGVFEQFF. Here the CDR3 DNA reads TGTGCCAGCAGCGTAGCCGACGGGGGGGTCTTTGAGCAGTTCTTC.

The chain carries TRBV5-1 and TRBJ2-5; TRBD1 matches at 7 bases. The CDR3 consists of 15 residues. The junction had 10 bases not matched to a gene; V was cut back by 4 bases and J by 4 bases. Per the germline V gene, CDR1 is SGHRS and CDR2 is YFSETQ. The CDR3 sequence: CASSGGQLIGETQYF. CDR3 nucleotide sequence: TGCGCCAGCAGCGGGGGACAGCTAATCGGAGAGACCCAGTACTTC.